This TCR beta chain is from a study of neurological immune-mediated disorders. The method for making cDNA was 5'RACE, and it used 10-nucleotide random UMIs. Via MiXCR, TCRdb re-called the 5' RACE reads, giving one row per CDR3 protein. The sample includes about 38,000 distinct CDR3 sequences, around a tenth seen only once; the top ten take 3.9%. At least ten counts were recorded for this clonotype. The CDR3 is made up of 16 amino acids. From germline, CDR1 is SEHNR and CDR2 FQNEAQ (reference sequence). V was clipped by 10 bases and J by 0 bases; unmatched bases: 10. For sorted libraries, the input was about 1 million CD4+ or CD8+ T cells.

This chain connects TRBV7-9 to TRBJ2-2; TRBD2 aligns across 8 bases. This receptor was obtained from a woman between 25 and 40 years old with HTLV-1-associated myelopathy (HAM/TSP). The specimen sequenced was CD4+ T cells from blood. The CDR3 DNA reads TGTGCCACCCAGGGCCGGGGGGGTTCGAACACCGGGGAGCTGTTTTTT. Its protein product is CATQGRGGSNTGELFF. Full variable domain (missing parts from reference TRBV7-9 and TRBJ2-2): DTGVSQNPRHKITKRGQNVTFRCDPISEHNRLYWYRQTLGQGPEFLTYFQNEAQLEKSRLLSDRFSAERPKGSFSTLEIQRTEQGDSAMYLCATQGRGGSNTGELFFGEGSRLTVL.